The 20 T cell receptor beta chains given below trace back to one sample, sequenced in a study of T cell responses to AZD1222 COVID-19 vaccine. Some clones are missing from TCRdb's copy, which holds only in-frame ones; the method was immunoSEQ multiplex PCR. The sample comprises some 120,000 clones, 85% to 90% of which are singletons, and less than 30% rests with the top ten. Here the sequenced sample was peripheral blood, taken on day 0 of AZD1222 vaccination. The receptors stem from an adult in good health.

The J gene is TRBJ2-5, the V gene TRBV5-1; possible D gene TRBD1, 5 bases. The CDR3 consists of 13 residues. V dropped 3 bases and J dropped 3 bases, with 9 bases sitting between them. Germline V gives CDR1 SGHRS, CDR2 YFSETQ. CDR3 sequence (DNA): TGCGCCAGCAGCTCTCAGGGAAAAGAGACCCAGTACTTC. Its translation is CASSSQGKETQYF.

The chain uses TRBV28 and TRBJ1-2; D is possibly TRBD1 (5 bases). CDR1 MDHEN and CDR2 SYDVKM come from the germline V gene. The CDR3 has 11 residues. The germline V and J ends were trimmed by 7 bases and 4 bases, with 7 bases remaining between them. CDR3 sequence: CASTDSYGYTF. CDR3 DNA: TGTGCCAGCACCGACAGCTATGGCTACACCTTC.

J is TRBJ1-2 and V is TRBV6-5; D is perhaps TRBD1 (6 bases). Germline CDR1 MNHEY, CDR2 SVGAGI. Trimming removed 8 bases at V and 0 bases at J, with 13 bases between. CDR3 length equals 14 residues. The CDR3 nucleotides read TGTGCCAGCCGACCGGGGACAACTAACTATGGCTACACCTTC. Encoded protein: CASRPGTTNYGYTF.

V usage is TRBV5-8 and J usage is TRBJ2-6; D not resolved. V gave up 2 bases and J gave up 0 bases, with 9 bases separating them. Germline CDR1 SGHTS, CDR2 YDEGEE. The length of the CDR3 is 16 residues. CDR3 in DNA: TGTGCCAGCAGCTTTGGCAGGCGCTCTGGGGCCAACGTCCTGACTTTC. Amino acids: CASSFGRRSGANVLTF.

This chain connects TRBV7-9 to TRBJ2-3; D is possibly TRBD1 or TRBD2 (5 bases each). Germline values: CDR1 SEHNR, CDR2 FQNEAQ (reference sequence). This CDR3 comprises 15 residues. V was pared by 5 bases and J by 2 bases, with 14 bases between. This chain's CDR3 is CASSQPGPNTDTQYF. In DNA form, the CDR3 reads TGTGCCAGCAGCCAGCCGGGACCGAACACAGATACGCAGTATTTT.

The V gene is TRBV19, the J gene TRBJ2-1; D tentatively fits TRBD1 or TRBD2 (6 bases each). CDR1 is LNHDA, CDR2 SQIVND, per germline (reference sequence). V was trimmed by 7 bases and J by 0 bases, leaving 16 bases between them. The CDR3 covers 16 residues. The CDR3: CASTTPRGGSYNEQFF. CDR3 DNA: TGTGCCAGTACTACCCCCAGGGGAGGCTCCTACAATGAGCAGTTCTTC.

The genes are TRBV6-5 and TRBJ1-1, with a tentative D call TRBD1 (5 bases). Germline CDR1 reads MNHEY; CDR2 reads SVGAGI. V was shortened by 10 bases and J by 0 bases, with 18 bases between the two germline ends. The CDR3 spans 15 residues. CDR3 DNA sequence: TGTGCCACCCGGACACAGGTATTGTTGAACACTGAAGCTTTCTTT. Its protein is CATRTQVLLNTEAFF.

V and J are TRBV6-5 and TRBJ2-7; D is possibly TRBD1 (7 bases). The V gene's germline CDR1 is MNHEY and CDR2 SVGAGI. V lost 4 bases to trimming and J lost 5 bases, with 18 bases between them. This CDR3 is 15 amino acids long. CDR3 loop: CASSFQQGTLNEQYF. CDR3 nucleotide sequence: TGTGCCAGCAGTTTTCAACAGGGGACTCTGAACGAGCAGTACTTC.

This clone was picked up one time. This chain connects TRBV6-5 to TRBJ1-4; 9 bases fit TRBD1. Germline CDR1 reads MNHEY; CDR2 reads SVGAGI. V lost 6 bases to trimming and J lost 14 bases; unmatched junction nucleotides: 16. This CDR3 is built from 15 residues. CDR3 residues: CASSREDRGSGPLFF. Written as DNA, the CDR3 is TGTGCCAGCAGCCGAGAGGACAGGGGCTCCGGCCCGCTGTTTTTT.

This chain links TRBV24-1 with TRBJ1-2; D possibly corresponds to TRBD1 (5 bases). The length of the CDR3 is 13 residues. Germline V gene sequence: CDR1 KGHDR, CDR2 SFDVKD. The germline V and J ends were trimmed by 11 bases and 4 bases, with 16 bases remaining between them. CDR3 nucleotide sequence: TGTGCCATTCAGGGTGTAAGGATCTATGGCTACACCTTC. Translation: CAIQGVRIYGYTF.

The V call is TRBV6-5, the J call TRBJ1-1; D might be TRBD1 (6 bases). The CDR3 sequence is 12 residues long. Trimming stripped 2 bases from V and 7 bases from J, with 8 bases between. Per germline, CDR1 MNHEY and CDR2 SVGAGI. The CDR3 loop is CASSYRGNEAFF. The DNA for the CDR3 is TGTGCCAGCAGTTACAGGGGGAATGAAGCTTTCTTT.

V is TRBV18 and J is TRBJ1-1; D is ambiguous. The CDR3 sequence is 14 residues long. V shed 0 bases and J shed 1 base, with 6 bases lying between them. Germline V gene data show CDR1 as KGHSH and CDR2 as LQKENI. CDR3 coding DNA: TGTGCCAGCTCACCACCGGCGGGGAACACTGAAGCTTTCTTT. Protein sequence: CASSPPAGNTEAFF.

This clone has just a few counts. The chain links TRBV29-1 to TRBJ2-7; tentative D call: TRBD1 (6 bases). V lost 6 bases to trimming and J lost 0 bases, with 12 bases between them. The CDR3 consists of 13 residues. Germline-derived CDR1 and CDR2 are SQVTM and ANQGSEA. The CDR3 region has the DNA TGCAGCGTCCGGGACACTTTCTCCTACGAGCAGTACTTC. It specifies CSVRDTFSYEQYF.

This chain links TRBV19 with TRBJ1-2; D might be TRBD1 (6 bases). This CDR3 region has 15 residues. Germline CDR1 and CDR2: LNHDA and SQIVND (reference sequence). V was pared by 0 bases and J by 3 bases, with 11 bases between. As DNA, the CDR3 is TGTGCCAGTAGTATAGATCAGGGGTCTGACTATGGCTACACCTTC. This encodes CASSIDQGSDYGYTF.

This clone has just one count. The DNA for the CDR3 is TGTGCCAGTAGTATTCTGGGACATTACGTTTCTGAAGCTTTCTTT. Amino acids: CASSILGHYVSEAFF. This chain links TRBV19 with TRBJ1-1; weak D call: TRBD1 (6 bases). CDR1 and CDR2 from the germline V gene are LNHDA and SQIVND (reference sequence). The germline V and J ends were trimmed by 3 bases and 6 bases, with 17 bases remaining between them. The CDR3 sequence is 15 residues long.

This clone was detected once. The J gene is TRBJ2-6, the V gene TRBV9; D unclear. The CDR3 contains 15 residues. Trimming removed 0 bases from V and 0 bases from J, with 4 bases in between. Looked up from germline, CDR1 is SGDLS and CDR2 is YYNGEE. This CDR3 reads CASSVGDSGANVLTF. CDR3 DNA sequence: TGTGCCAGCAGCGTAGGGGACTCTGGGGCCAACGTCCTGACTTTC.

The CDR3, as DNA: TGTGCCAGCAGCCCAGGGGCTAGCGGGAAAGAGACCCAGTACTTC. Encoded protein: CASSPGASGKETQYF. This chain connects TRBV9 to TRBJ2-5; 9 nucleotides line up with TRBD2. This CDR3 has 15 residues. Germline CDR1 and CDR2: SGDLS and YYNGEE. After removal of 4 bases from V and 3 bases from J, the junction contained 7 bases not matched to a gene.

This chain uses TRBV19 with TRBJ2-5; TRBD2 matches 9 bases. The trim removed 4 bases at V and 3 bases at J, leaving 0 bases unmatched. CDR3 length: 13 amino acids. CDR1 is LNHDA, CDR2 SQIVND, per germline (reference sequence). This CDR3 is CASSTSGKETQYF. For the CDR3, the DNA is TGTGCCAGTAGTACTAGCGGGAAAGAGACCCAGTACTTC.

This clone was recorded only once. This sequence joins TRBV30 and TRBJ1-1, with D tentatively TRBD1 (6 bases). V was cut by 0 bases and J by 5 bases, with 16 bases left in between. From germline, CDR1 is GTSNPN and CDR2 SVGIG (reference sequence). This CDR3 contains 15 residues. The CDR3, as DNA: TGTGCCTGGAGTGTCGGGGGGCCCTCGGGAACTGAAGCTTTCTTT. Amino acid sequence: CAWSVGGPSGTEAFF. Complete variable domain (other parts from reference TRBV30 and TRBJ1-1): SQTIHQWPATLVQPVGSPLSLECTVEGTSNPNLYWYRQAAGRGLQLLFYSVGIGQISSEVPQNLSASRPQDRQFILSSKKLLLSDSGFYLCAWSVGGPSGTEAFFGQGTRLTVV.

The rearrangement links TRBV10-3 to TRBJ1-2; D is uncertain. The CDR3 is made up of 13 amino acids. V was trimmed by 3 bases and J by 0 bases, leaving 5 bases between them. Germline V gene lookup returns CDR1 ENHRY and CDR2 SYGVKD. CDR3 sequence: CAISEWANYGYTF. For the CDR3, the DNA is TGTGCCATCAGTGAATGGGCTAACTATGGCTACACCTTC.